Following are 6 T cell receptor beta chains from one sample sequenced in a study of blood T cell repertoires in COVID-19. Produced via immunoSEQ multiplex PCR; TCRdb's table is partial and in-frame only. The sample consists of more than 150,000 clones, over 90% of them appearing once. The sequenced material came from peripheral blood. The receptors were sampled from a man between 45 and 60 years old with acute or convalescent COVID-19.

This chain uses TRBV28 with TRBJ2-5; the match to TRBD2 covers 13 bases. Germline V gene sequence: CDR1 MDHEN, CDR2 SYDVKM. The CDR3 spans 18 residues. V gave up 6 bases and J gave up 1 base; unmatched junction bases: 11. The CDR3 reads CASRGPSGLAGFQETQYF. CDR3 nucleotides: TGTGCCAGCAGGGGGCCCTCGGGACTAGCGGGATTCCAAGAGACCCAGTACTTC.

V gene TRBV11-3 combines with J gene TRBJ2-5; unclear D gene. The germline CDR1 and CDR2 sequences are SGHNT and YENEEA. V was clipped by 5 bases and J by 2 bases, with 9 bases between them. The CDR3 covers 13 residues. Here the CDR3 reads CASSTGLQETQYF. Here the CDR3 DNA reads TGTGCCAGCAGCACCGGTTTACAAGAGACCCAGTACTTC. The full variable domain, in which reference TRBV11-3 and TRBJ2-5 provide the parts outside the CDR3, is EAGVVQSPRYKIIEKKQPVAFWCNPISGHNTLYWYLQNLGQGPELLIRYENEEAVDDSQLPKDRFSAERLKGVDSTLKIQPAELGDSAVYLCASSTGLQETQYFGPGTRLLVL.

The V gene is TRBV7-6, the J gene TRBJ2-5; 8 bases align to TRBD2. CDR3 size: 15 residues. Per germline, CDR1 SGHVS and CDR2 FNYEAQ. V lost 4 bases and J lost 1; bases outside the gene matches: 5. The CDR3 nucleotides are TGTGCCAGCAGCTATACTAGCGGCTCCCAAGAGACCCAGTACTTC. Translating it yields CASSYTSGSQETQYF.

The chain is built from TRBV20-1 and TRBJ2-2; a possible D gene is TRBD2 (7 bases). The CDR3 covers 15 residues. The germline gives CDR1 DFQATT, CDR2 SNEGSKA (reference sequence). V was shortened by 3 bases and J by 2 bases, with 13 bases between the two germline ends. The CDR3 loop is CSASGGGINTGELFF. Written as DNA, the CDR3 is TGCAGTGCTAGTGGCGGGGGCATAAACACCGGGGAGCTGTTTTTT.

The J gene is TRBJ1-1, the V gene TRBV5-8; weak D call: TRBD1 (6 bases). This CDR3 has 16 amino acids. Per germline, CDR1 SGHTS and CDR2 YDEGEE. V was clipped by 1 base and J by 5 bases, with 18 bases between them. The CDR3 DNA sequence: TGTGCCAGCAGCTTGAAACGAGGAGGGGGGGCAACTGAAGCTTTCTTT. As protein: CASSLKRGGGATEAFF.

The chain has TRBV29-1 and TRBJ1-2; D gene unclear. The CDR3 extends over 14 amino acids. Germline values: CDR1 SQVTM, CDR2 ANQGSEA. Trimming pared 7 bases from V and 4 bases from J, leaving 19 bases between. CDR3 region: CSAYSRTGSYGYTF. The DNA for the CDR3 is TGCAGCGCTTATTCCCGGACGGGGAGCTATGGCTACACCTTC.